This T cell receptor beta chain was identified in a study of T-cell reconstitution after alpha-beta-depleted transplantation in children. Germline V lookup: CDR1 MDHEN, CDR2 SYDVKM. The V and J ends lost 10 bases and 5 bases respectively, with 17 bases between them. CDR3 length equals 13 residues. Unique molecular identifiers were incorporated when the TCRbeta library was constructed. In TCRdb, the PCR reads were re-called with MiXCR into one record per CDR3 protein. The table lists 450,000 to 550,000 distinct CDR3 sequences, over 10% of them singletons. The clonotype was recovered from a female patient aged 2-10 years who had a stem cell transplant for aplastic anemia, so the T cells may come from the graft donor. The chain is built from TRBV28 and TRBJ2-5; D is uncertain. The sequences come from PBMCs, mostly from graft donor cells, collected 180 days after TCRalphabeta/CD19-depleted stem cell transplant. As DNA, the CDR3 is TGTGCCACCGAACCGGAGCTTACCGAGACCCAGTACTTC. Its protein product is CATEPELTETQYF.